This T cell receptor (beta chain) is from a study of response to subunit inactivated influenza vaccine. Findings of the study overall: The authors put forward the suggestion that each seasonal influenza vaccination may bring in only a limited number of new T cells.

There are a few counts of this clonotype. Antigen unknown. TCRdb used MiXCR to reprocess the RT-PCR reads, holding one entry per CDR3 protein. The profile shows hundreds of thousands of distinct CDR3 sequences, 18% of them singletons. CDR1 is MNHNS, CDR2 SASEGT, per germline. The V and J ends lost 8 bases and 1 base respectively, with 10 bases between them. The CDR3 length is 13 residues. The source is a man between 45 and 60 years old who received an inactivated influenza vaccine. Sequenced material: PBMCs from blood, taken roughly 5 days after vaccination. This chain connects TRBV6-1 to TRBJ2-3; D is possibly TRBD1 or TRBD2 (5 bases each). The CDR3: CASGGWGTDTQYF. The CDR3 nucleotides are TGTGCCAGCGGGGGATGGGGCACAGATACGCAGTATTTT.